The clone carrying this T cell receptor (beta chain) was recorded a few times. The antigen is undetermined. V gave up 6 bases and J gave up 8 bases; unmatched junction bases: 7. Per the germline V gene, CDR1 is KGHSH and CDR2 is LQKENI. The CDR3 is 13 amino acids. This specimen belongs to a study of T-cell memory formation after mild COVID-19. The study's findings and limits: CD4+ clones that contracted lay mainly in CM and EM; CD8+ ones lay in EMRA.

Barcoded TCR alpha and TCR beta cDNA libraries with UMIs came from 5'RACE using constant-segment primers. TCRdb processed the 5' RACE reads anew with MiXCR; each CDR3 protein has one entry. The sample has some 210,000 distinct CDR3 sequences, about 18% seen once. J is TRBJ2-1 and V is TRBV18; 7 nucleotides agree with TRBD2. The sequenced material came from PBMCs or a T cell subset sorted from them (not recorded which). This sequence originates from an adult woman who had mild COVID-19 (a few samples of this study predate the infection). Cell type and time point are not known. The CDR3 coding sequence is TGTGCCAGCTCCCCGGGACTAACGGATGAGCAGTTCTTC. Amino acids: CASSPGLTDEQFF.